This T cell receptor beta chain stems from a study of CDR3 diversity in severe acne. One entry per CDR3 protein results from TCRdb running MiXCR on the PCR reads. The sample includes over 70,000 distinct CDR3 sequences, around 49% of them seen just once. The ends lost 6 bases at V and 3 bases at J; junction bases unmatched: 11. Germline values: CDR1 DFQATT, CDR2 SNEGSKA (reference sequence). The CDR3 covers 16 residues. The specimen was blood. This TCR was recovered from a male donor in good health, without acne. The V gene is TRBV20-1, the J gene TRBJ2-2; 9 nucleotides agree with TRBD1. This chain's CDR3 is CSAKGTGLMDTGELFF. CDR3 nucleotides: TGCAGTGCCAAAGGGACAGGGCTAATGGACACCGGGGAGCTGTTTTTT.